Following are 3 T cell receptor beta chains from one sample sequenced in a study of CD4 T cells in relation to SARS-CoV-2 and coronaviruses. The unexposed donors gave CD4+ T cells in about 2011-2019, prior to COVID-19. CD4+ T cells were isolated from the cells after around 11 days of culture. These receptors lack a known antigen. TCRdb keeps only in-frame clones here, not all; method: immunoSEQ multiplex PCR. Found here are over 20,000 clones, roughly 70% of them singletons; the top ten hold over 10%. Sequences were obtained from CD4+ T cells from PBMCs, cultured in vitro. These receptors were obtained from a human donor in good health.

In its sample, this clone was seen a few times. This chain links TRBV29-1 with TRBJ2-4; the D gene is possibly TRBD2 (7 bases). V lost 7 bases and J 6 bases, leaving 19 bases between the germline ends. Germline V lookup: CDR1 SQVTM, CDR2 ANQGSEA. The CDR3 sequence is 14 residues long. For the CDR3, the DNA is TGCAGCGGTAGGGGGGGGAATGTTGGAAACATTCAGTACTTC. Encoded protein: CSGRGGNVGNIQYF. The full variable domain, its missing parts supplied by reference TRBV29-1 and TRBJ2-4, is SAVISQKPSRDICQRGTSLTIQCQVDSQVTMMFWYRQQPGQSLTLIATANQGSEATYESGFVIDKFPISRPNLTFSTLTVSNMSPEDSSIYLCSGRGGNVGNIQYFGAGTRLSVL.

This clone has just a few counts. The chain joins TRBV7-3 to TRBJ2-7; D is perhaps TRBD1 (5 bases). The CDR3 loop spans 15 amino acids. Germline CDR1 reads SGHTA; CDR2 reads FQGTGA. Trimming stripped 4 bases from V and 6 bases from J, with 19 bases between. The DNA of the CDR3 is TGTGCCAGCAGCTCCGGCCTGGGCAGGGAAGGCGAGCAGTACTTC. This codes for CASSSGLGREGEQYF. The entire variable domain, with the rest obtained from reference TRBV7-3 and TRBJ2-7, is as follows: GAGVSQTPSNKVTEKGKYVELRCDPISGHTALYWYRQSLGQGPEFLIYFQGTGAADDSGLPNDRFFAVRPEGSVSTLKIQRTERGDSAVYLCASSSGLGREGEQYFGPGTRLTVT.

The CDR3 region is CASSEGGFEQYF. For the CDR3, the DNA is TGTGCCAGCAGTGAGGGGGGGTTCGAGCAGTACTTC. The gene calls are TRBV2 and TRBJ2-7, with TRBD2 matching 7 bases. CDR3 size: 12 residues. Unmatched junction bases numbered 2, after V lost 3 bases and J lost 6 bases. Germline assignment: CDR1 SNHLY and CDR2 FYNNEI.